One sample yielded the 7 T cell receptor beta chains listed below, sequenced in a study of blood T cell repertoires in COVID-19. Some clones are missing from TCRdb's copy, which holds only in-frame ones; the method was immunoSEQ multiplex PCR. There are approximately 260,000 clones in the sample; 90% occur only once, and around 2.3% lies in the top ten. Input material: peripheral blood. Source of these receptors: an older woman with COVID-19, enrolled during active disease.

The chain combines TRBV20-1 with TRBJ1-2; 7 positions match TRBD1. This CDR3 is 11 amino acids long. The germline V gene has CDR1 DFQATT and CDR2 SNEGSKA (reference sequence). The CDR3 DNA is TGCAGCGCAAACAGGGGCAGCGGCTACACCTTC. Protein product: CSANRGSGYTF.

The chain employs TRBV5-6 and TRBJ1-2, with a tentative D call TRBD1 (5 bases). The V end lost 3 bases, the J end lost 2 bases, and 17 bases lay between the germline ends. The V gene's germline CDR1 is SGHDT and CDR2 YYEEEE. The CDR3 is made up of 16 amino acids. The CDR3 spells CASSYLPTGLNYGYTF. CDR3 in DNA: TGTGCCAGCAGCTACCTGCCTACAGGCTTAAACTATGGCTACACCTTC.

The chain has TRBV5-4 and TRBJ2-3, with 7 bases lining up with TRBD2. Germline V CDR1 and CDR2: SGHNT, YYREEE (reference sequence). The CDR3 consists of 15 residues. Unmatched junction bases numbered 13, after V lost 4 bases and J lost 8 bases. The CDR3 region is CASSLRLAGDVTQYF. The DNA of the CDR3 is TGTGCCAGCAGCCTAAGACTAGCCGGGGATGTTACGCAGTATTTT.

This chain uses TRBV27 with TRBJ2-5; the match to TRBD2 covers 7 bases. From germline, CDR1 is MNHEY and CDR2 SMNVEV (reference sequence). The CDR3 covers 14 residues. The V gene end was trimmed by 6 bases and the J gene end by 0 bases; junction bases not matched to a gene: 4. The CDR3 nucleotides are TGTGCCAGCAGAACACTAGCGAACCAAGAGACCCAGTACTTC. Translated: CASRTLANQETQYF.

V is TRBV30 and J is TRBJ1-3, with D maybe TRBD1 (6 bases). Trimming took off 0 bases at V and 3 bases at J, with 15 bases between the two ends. CDR1 is GTSNPN and CDR2 is SVGIG in the germline V gene (reference sequence). This CDR3 spans 16 amino acids. This CDR3 reads CAWSVYGGRFGNTIYF. The CDR3 DNA follows: TGTGCCTGGAGTGTATACGGGGGGCGCTTTGGAAACACCATATATTTT.

This clone was detected only a few times. The V and J genes are TRBV14 and TRBJ1-2, with D maybe TRBD1 (6 bases). This CDR3 contains 14 residues. Germline CDR1 and CDR2: SGHDN and FVKESK. The germline V and J ends were trimmed by 4 bases and 7 bases, with 16 bases remaining between them. The CDR3 sequence is CASSPLGGGGGYTF. The CDR3 region has the DNA TGTGCCAGCAGCCCCCTTGGCGGGGGCGGTGGCTACACCTTC.

The chain recombines TRBV11-2 with TRBJ2-1; D may be TRBD2 (6 bases). V gave up 5 bases and J gave up 8 bases, with 13 bases separating them. The CDR3 runs 13 residues. From germline, CDR1 is SGHAT and CDR2 FQNNGV. Here the CDR3 reads CASSRWSGDEQFF. The CDR3 region has the DNA TGTGCCAGCAGCCGATGGTCGGGAGATGAGCAGTTCTTC.